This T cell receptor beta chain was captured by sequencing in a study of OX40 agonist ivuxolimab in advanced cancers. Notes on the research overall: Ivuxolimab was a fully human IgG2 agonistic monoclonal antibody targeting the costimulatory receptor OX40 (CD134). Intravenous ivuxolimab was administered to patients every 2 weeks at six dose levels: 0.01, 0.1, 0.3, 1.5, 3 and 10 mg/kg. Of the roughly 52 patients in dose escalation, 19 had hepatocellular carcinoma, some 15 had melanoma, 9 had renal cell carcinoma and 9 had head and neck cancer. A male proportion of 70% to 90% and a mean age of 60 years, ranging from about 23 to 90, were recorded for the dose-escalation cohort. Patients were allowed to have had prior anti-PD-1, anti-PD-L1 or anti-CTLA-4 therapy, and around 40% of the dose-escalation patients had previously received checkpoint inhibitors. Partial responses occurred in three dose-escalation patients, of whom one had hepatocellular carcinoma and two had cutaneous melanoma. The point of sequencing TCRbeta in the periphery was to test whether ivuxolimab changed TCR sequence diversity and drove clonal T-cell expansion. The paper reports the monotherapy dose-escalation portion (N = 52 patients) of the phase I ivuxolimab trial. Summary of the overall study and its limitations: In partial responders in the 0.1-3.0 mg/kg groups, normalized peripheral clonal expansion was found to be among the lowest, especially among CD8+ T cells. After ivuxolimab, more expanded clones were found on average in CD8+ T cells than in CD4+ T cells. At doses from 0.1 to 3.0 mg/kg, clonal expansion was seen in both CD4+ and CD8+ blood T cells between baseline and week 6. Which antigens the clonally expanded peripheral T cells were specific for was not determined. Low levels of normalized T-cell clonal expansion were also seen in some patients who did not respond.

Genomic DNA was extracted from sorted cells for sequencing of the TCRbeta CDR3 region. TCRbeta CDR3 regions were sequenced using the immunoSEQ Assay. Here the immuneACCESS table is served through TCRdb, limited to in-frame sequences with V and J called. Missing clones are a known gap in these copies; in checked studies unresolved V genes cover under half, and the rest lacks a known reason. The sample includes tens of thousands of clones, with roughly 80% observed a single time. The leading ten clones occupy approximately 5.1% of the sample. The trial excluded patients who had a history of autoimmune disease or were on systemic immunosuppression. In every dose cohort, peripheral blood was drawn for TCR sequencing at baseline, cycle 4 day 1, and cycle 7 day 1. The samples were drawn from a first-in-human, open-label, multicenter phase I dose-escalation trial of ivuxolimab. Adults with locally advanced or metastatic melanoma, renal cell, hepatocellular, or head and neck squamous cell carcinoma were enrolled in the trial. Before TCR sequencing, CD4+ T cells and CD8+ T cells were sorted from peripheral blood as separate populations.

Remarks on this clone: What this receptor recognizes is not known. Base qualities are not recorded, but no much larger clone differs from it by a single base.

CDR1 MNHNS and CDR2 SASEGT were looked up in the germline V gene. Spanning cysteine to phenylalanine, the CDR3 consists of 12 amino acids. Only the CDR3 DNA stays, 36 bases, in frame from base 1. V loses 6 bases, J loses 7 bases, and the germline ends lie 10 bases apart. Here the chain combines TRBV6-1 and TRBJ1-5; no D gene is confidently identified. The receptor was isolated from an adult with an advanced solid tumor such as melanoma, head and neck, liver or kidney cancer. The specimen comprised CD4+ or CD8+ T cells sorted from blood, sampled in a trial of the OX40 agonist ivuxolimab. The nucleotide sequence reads TGTGCCAGCAGGGAGAGGGTCCAGCCCCAGCATTTT. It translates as CASRERVQPQHF.